The subject of this entry is one T cell receptor beta chain. Its antigen is unidentified. The CDR3 totals 15 residues. Deletions cut 7 bases from V and 0 bases from J, with 13 bases between. Germline loops: CDR1 MNHEY, CDR2 SMNVEV (reference sequence). The data stem from a study of T-cell reconstitution after alpha-beta-depleted transplantation in children. Findings of the study overall: In patients about two months after transplant, alpha-beta T cells reportedly arose from several hundred expanded graft clones. A year post-transplant, T-cell counts and diversity derived mostly from newly produced T cells.

Unique molecular identifiers were used to barcode this TCRbeta library. TCRdb re-called the PCR reads with MiXCR, one entry per CDR3 protein. The sample holds some 140,000 distinct CDR3 sequences, around a tenth seen once. The rearrangement links TRBV27 to TRBJ2-1; no clear D. The sequences come from PBMCs, mostly from graft donor cells, collected 180 days after TCRalphabeta/CD19-depleted stem cell transplant. This TCR derives from a girl under three years old who had a stem cell transplant for combined immunodeficiency, so the T cells may come from the graft donor. Here the CDR3 reads CASTSLGFSYNEQFF. The CDR3 bases are TGTGCCAGCACCTCACTTGGGTTCTCCTACAATGAGCAGTTCTTC.